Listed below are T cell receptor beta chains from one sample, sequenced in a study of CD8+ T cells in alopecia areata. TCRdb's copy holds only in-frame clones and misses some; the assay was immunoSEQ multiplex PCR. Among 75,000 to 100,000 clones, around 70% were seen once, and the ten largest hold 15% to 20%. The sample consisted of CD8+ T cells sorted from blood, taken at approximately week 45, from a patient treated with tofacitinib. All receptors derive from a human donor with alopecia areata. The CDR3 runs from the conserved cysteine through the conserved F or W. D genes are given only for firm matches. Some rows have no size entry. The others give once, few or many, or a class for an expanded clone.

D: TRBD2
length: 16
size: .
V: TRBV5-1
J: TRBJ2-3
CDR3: CASSSAGLADADTQYF
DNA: TGCGCCAGCAGCTCGGCGGGGCTAGCGGACGCAGATACGCAGTATTTT

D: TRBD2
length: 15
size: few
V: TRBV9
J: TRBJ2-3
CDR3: CASSLLAEYTDTQYF
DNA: TGTGCCAGCAGCCTCCTAGCGGAATACACAGATACGCAGTATTTT

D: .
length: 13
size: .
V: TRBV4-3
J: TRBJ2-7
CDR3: CASSQDISYEQYF
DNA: TGCGCCAGCAGCCAAGATATTTCCTACGAGCAGTACTTC

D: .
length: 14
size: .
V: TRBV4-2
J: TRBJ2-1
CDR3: CASSSRGASNEQFF
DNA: TGTGCCAGCAGCAGCCGGGGGGCGAGCAATGAGCAGTTCTTC

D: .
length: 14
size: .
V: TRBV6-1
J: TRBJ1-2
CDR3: CASSELYMLDGYTF
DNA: TGTGCCAGCAGTGAACTATACATGTTGGATGGCTACACCTTC

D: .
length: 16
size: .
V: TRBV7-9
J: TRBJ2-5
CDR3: CASSLRGVRRDETQYF
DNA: TGTGCCAGCAGCTTAAGGGGGGTACGAAGGGATGAGACCCAGTACTTC

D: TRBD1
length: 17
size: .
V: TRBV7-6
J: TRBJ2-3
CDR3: CASSSRPGTGTLDTQYF
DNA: TGTGCCAGCAGCTCGCGCCCCGGGACAGGAACTTTAGATACGCAGTATTTT

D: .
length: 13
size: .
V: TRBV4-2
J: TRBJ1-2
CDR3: CASSLGGASGYTF
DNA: TGTGCCAGCAGCTTAGGGGGGGCAAGTGGCTACACCTTC

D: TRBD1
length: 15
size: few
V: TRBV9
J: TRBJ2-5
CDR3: CASSVSGTAKETQYF
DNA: TGTGCCAGCAGCGTTTCCGGGACAGCAAAAGAGACCCAGTACTTC

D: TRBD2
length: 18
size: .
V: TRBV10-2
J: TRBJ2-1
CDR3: CASSGASLGLLSYNEQFF
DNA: TGCGCCAGCAGCGGGGCCTCCTTGGGACTACTCTCCTACAATGAGCAGTTCTTC

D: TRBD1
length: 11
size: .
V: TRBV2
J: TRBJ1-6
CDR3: CATRGQGRIHF
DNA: TGTGCCACCAGAGGACAGGGAAGAATCCACTTT

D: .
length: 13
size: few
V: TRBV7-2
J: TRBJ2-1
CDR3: CASSQTNYNEQFF
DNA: TGTGCCAGCAGCCAAACTAATTACAATGAGCAGTTCTTC

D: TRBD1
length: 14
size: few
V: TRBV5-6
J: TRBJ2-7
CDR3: CASSSETGAYEQYF
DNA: TGTGCCAGCAGCTCCGAGACAGGGGCCTACGAGCAGTACTTC

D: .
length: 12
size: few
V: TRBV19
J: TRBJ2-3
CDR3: CASTTGIDTQYF
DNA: TGTGCCAGTACCACGGGGATAGATACGCAGTATTTT

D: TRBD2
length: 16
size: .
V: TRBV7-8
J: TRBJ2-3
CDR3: CASSYKLAGETDTQYF
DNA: TGTGCCAGCAGCTATAAACTAGCGGGGGAAACAGATACGCAGTATTTT

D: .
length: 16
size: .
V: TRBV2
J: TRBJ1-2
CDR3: CASSEDSAGASYGYTF
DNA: TGTGCCAGCAGTGAAGATAGTGCAGGGGCTTCCTATGGCTACACCTTC

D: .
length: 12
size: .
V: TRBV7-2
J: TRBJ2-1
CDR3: CASSFHRREQFF
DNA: TGTGCCAGCAGCTTTCACCGCAGGGAGCAGTTCTTC

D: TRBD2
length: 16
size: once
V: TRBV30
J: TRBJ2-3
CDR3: CAWSVGTSGGADTQYF
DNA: TGTGCCTGGAGTGTCGGGACTAGCGGGGGGGCAGATACGCAGTATTTT

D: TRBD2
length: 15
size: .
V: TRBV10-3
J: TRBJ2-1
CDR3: CAISYTSGGPNEQFF
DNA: TGTGCCATCAGCTACACTAGCGGGGGCCCCAATGAGCAGTTCTTC

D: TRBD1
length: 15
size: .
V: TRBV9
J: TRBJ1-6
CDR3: CASSVGQGYNSPLHF
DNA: TGTGCCAGCAGCGTAGGACAGGGTTACAATTCACCCCTCCACTTT

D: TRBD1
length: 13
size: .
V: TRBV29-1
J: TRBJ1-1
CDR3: CSAPGQGSTEAFF
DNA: TGCAGCGCTCCGGGACAGGGTAGCACTGAAGCTTTCTTT

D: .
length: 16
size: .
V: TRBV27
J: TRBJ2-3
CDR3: CASSLSGHPSTDTQYF
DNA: TGTGCCAGCAGTTTATCGGGACACCCTAGCACAGATACGCAGTATTTT

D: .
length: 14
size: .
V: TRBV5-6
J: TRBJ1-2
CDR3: CASGRLTGFYGYTF
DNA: TGTGCCAGCGGCCGGCTGACAGGTTTCTATGGCTACACCTTC

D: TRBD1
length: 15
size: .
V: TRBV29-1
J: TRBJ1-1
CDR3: CSGTDRGQAGTEAFF
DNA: TGCAGCGGGACAGACAGGGGGCAAGCTGGCACTGAAGCTTTCTTT

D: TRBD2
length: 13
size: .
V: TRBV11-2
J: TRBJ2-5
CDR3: CASSRGGGETQYF
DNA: TGTGCCAGCAGCCGCGGGGGTGGGGAGACCCAGTACTTC

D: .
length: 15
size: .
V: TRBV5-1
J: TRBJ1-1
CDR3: CASSHSEGRDTEAFF
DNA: TGCGCCAGCAGCCACTCGGAGGGGCGCGACACTGAAGCTTTCTTT

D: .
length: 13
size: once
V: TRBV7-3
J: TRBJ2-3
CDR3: CASSPFLGDTQYF
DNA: TGTGCCAGCAGCCCGTTTTTAGGAGATACGCAGTATTTT

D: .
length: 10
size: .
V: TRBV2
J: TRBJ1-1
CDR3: CASIRLEAFF
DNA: TGTGCCAGCATTCGTTTGGAAGCTTTCTTT

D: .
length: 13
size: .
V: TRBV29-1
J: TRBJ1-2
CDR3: CSVEGGRDYGYTF
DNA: TGCAGCGTTGAAGGGGGAAGGGACTATGGCTACACCTTC

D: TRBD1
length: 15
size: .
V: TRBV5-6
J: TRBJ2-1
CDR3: CASSDRDRDYGEQFF
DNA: TGTGCCAGCAGCGACCGGGACAGGGATTACGGTGAGCAGTTCTTC

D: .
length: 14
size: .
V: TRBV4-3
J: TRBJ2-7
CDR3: CASSQWAGTYEQYF
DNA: TGCGCCAGCAGCCAATGGGCAGGAACCTACGAGCAGTACTTC

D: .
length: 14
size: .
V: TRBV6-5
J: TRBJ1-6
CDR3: CATDPRAGNSPLHF
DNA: TGTGCCACCGACCCTCGGGCGGGTAATTCACCCCTCCACTTT

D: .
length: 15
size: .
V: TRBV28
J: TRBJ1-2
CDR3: CASSPLTVGTYGYTF
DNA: TGTGCCAGCAGTCCCCTAACAGTGGGAACCTATGGCTACACCTTC

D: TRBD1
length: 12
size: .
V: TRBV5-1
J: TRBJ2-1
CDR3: CASSPGGMEQFF
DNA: TGCGCCAGCAGCCCAGGGGGCATGGAGCAGTTCTTC

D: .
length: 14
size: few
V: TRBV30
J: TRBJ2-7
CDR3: CAWNSGNNPYEQYF
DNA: TGTGCCTGGAATTCAGGGAACAATCCCTACGAGCAGTACTTC

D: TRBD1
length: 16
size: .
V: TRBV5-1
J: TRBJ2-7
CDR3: CASPTIRDRVRSEQYF
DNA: TGCGCCAGCCCTACCATCCGGGACAGGGTGCGAAGCGAGCAGTACTTC

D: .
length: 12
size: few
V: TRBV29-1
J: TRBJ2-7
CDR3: CSVVLANYEQYF
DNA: TGCAGCGTTGTGTTGGCGAACTACGAGCAGTACTTC

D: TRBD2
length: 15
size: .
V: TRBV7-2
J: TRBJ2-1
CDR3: CASSYGTSGGNEQFF
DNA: TGTGCCAGCAGTTACGGGACTAGCGGGGGCAATGAGCAGTTCTTC

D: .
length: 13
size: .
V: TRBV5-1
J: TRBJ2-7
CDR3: CASSLRQVGEQYF
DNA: TGCGCCAGCAGCCTCCGACAGGTCGGCGAGCAGTACTTC

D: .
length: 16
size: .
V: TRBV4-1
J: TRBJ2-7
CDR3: CASSQEGPGTGYEQYF
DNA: TGCGCCAGCAGCCAAGAGGGCCCGGGGACGGGCTACGAGCAGTACTTC

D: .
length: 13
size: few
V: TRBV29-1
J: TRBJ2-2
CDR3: CSVGGTNTGELFF
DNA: TGCAGCGTTGGAGGCACGAACACCGGGGAGCTGTTTTTT

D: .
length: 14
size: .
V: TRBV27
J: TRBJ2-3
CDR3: CASSSPTGLDTQYF
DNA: TGTGCCAGCAGTTCCCCGACAGGTTTGGATACGCAGTATTTT

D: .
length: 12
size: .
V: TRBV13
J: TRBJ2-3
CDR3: CASSNSTDTQYF
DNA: TGTGCCAGCAGCAATAGCACAGATACGCAGTATTTT